A selection of T cell receptor beta chains follows, all from one sample in a study of identifying expanded T cells in peripheral blood. Sequencing used immunoSEQ multiplex PCR; TCRdb keeps in-frame clones, though not all of them. The sample lists about 130,000 clones, less than 90% occurring once. What was sequenced was blood. The receptors were sampled from a person aged 18 to 70 in good health. Each CDR3 is given without its conserved first and last residue. Each record gives: V gene, J gene, D gene, CDR3 protein. The D gene is left open where the match is weak.

>TRBV4-1|TRBJ2-4|-
ASSQVPENIQY
>TRBV7-9|TRBJ1-1|-
ASSSQYEAF
>TRBV14|TRBJ2-7|-
ASSQDIRVGEQY
>TRBV5-1|TRBJ2-3|-
ASSFWDRDTDTQY
>TRBV4-1|TRBJ2-7|-
ASSLIPGQPYEQY
>TRBV5-1|TRBJ1-5|-
ASSLDPGTHQPQH
>TRBV5-1|TRBJ2-2|-
ASSSGRELF
>TRBV27|TRBJ1-3|-
ASSLKQTGNTIY
>TRBV5-4|TRBJ2-7|TRBD1
ASSLDRGPRSYEQY
>TRBV27|TRBJ1-6|-
ASSFSGGANSPLH
>TRBV4-3|TRBJ1-2|TRBD1
ASSPTGSGQLNYGYT
>TRBV5-6|TRBJ1-3|-
ASRTTDGRSGNTIY
>TRBV10-1|TRBJ2-2|-
ASSELYQGWNTGELF
>TRBV18|TRBJ2-3|-
ASSPTDTQY
>TRBV18|TRBJ1-2|-
ASSPWASNYGYT
>TRBV20-1|TRBJ1-1|TRBD1
SANRGTEAF
>TRBV4-2|TRBJ2-7|TRBD2
ASSFGTSGNVQY
>TRBV2|TRBJ2-7|-
ASSVQVYEQY
>TRBV6-6|TRBJ2-5|-
ASSYQQGGRETQY
>TRBV6-6|TRBJ1-4|-
ASRAGEGGNEKLF
>TRBV5-1|TRBJ2-3|-
ASSPGSTDTQY
>TRBV2|TRBJ2-1|-
ASSWQGTNEQF